This T cell receptor (beta chain) is from a study of cytomegalovirus exposure and HLA in healthy donors. Unmatched junction bases numbered 10, after V lost 6 bases and J lost 10 bases. Germline CDR1 reads MRHNA; CDR2 reads SNTAGT. The CDR3 has 15 residues. A multiplex PCR was run with 60 Vbeta primers and 13 Jbeta primers. The data were produced by immunoSEQ multiplex PCR, yet TCRdb's version contains in-frame clones alone and is incomplete. The data contain 140,000 or so clones, roughly four fifths of them singletons. V usage is TRBV6-4 and J usage is TRBJ2-1; 12 positions match TRBD1. The sequenced sample was PBMCs. This receptor was taken from a woman aged 60-70 years in good health and CMV-seropositive. The CDR3 is CASRGTGGPIYEQFF. CDR3 nucleotide sequence: TGTGCCAGCAGAGGGACAGGGGGCCCAATATACGAGCAGTTCTTC.